Below are 18 T cell receptor beta chains sequenced from a single sample in a study of cytomegalovirus exposure and HLA in healthy donors. PCR used 60 Vbeta primers and 13 Jbeta primers. Repertoires were generated with immunoSEQ multiplex PCR, while TCRdb's copy carries only in-frame clones and drops some. Of 65,000 to 85,000 clones listed, about 76% are singletons. The sequencing sample was made of PBMCs. These receptors all come from a male donor in good health and CMV-seropositive.

This clone showed up just a few times. This chain links TRBV27 with TRBJ2-7, with 7 bases lining up with TRBD1. The germline V gene encodes CDR1 MNHEY and CDR2 SMNVEV (reference sequence). The trim removed 6 bases at V and 2 bases at J, leaving 7 bases unmatched. The CDR3 runs 14 residues. DNA for the CDR3: TGTGCCAGCAGAAGGACAGGTGCTACCTACGAGCAGTACTTC. Protein sequence: CASRRTGATYEQYF.

The V and J genes are TRBV19 and TRBJ2-3; tentatively, D is TRBD1 (7 bases). The CDR3 totals 20 residues. In germline, CDR1 is LNHDA, CDR2 SQIVND (reference sequence). Trimming stripped 1 base from V and 2 bases from J, with 25 bases between. The CDR3 here is CASSIAGEDEDRMITDTQYF. The DNA for the CDR3 is TGTGCCAGTAGTATAGCCGGGGAGGACGAGGACAGGATGATCACAGATACGCAGTATTTT.

The chain joins TRBV27 to TRBJ1-2, with 7 positions matching TRBD1. V lost 6 bases to trimming and J lost 4 bases; unmatched junction nucleotides: 8. The CDR3 is made up of 14 amino acids. Germline V lookup: CDR1 MNHEY, CDR2 SMNVEV (reference sequence). The CDR3 nucleotides are TGTGCCAGCAGAAACCGGGACAGCCCCTATGGCTACACCTTC. This sequence encodes CASRNRDSPYGYTF.

The CDR3 nucleotides are TGTGCCAGCAGTTACGGGCGAAAAAATGAAAAACTGTTTTTT. Protein sequence: CASSYGRKNEKLFF. The chain has TRBV6-5 and TRBJ1-4; no firm D call. Trimming stripped 2 bases from V and 5 bases from J, with 9 bases between. The CDR3 extends over 14 amino acids. Germline CDR1 and CDR2: MNHEY and SVGAGI.

The rearrangement joins TRBV4-2 to TRBJ1-4; D might be TRBD1 (6 bases). The CDR3 runs to 15 residues. V gave up 1 base and J gave up 8 bases, with 14 bases separating them. CDR1 is LGHNA, CDR2 YNFKEQ, per germline. The CDR3 region has the DNA TGTGCCAGCAGCCAAGCGGAGGGCGGGGGCGAAAAACTGTTTTTT. Translated: CASSQAEGGGEKLFF.

The genes are TRBV7-8 and TRBJ2-1; 7 nucleotides line up with TRBD1. The CDR3 extends over 16 amino acids. Germline values: CDR1 SGHVS, CDR2 FQNEAQ. V dropped 1 base and J dropped 4; count of bases not matched to a gene: 7. Here the CDR3 DNA reads TGTGCCAGCAGCTTAGGAGGGACAGACTTTTACAATGAGCAGTTCTTC. Translated, it gives CASSLGGTDFYNEQFF.

This clone ranks as medium-sized. This sequence joins TRBV6-1 and TRBJ1-4; 8 positions agree with TRBD1. The ends lost 1 base at V and 6 bases at J; junction bases unmatched: 1. This CDR3 is built from 14 residues. Per germline, CDR1 MNHNS and CDR2 SASEGT. The CDR3 sequence: CASSEGTGYEKLFF. As DNA, the CDR3 is TGTGCCAGCAGTGAAGGGACAGGGTATGAAAAACTGTTTTTT.

The rearrangement links TRBV28 to TRBJ1-5, with TRBD1 identical over 8 bases. J lost 3 bases, V lost 5 bases, and 9 bases had no gene match. Germline values: CDR1 MDHEN, CDR2 SYDVKM. CDR3 length: 16 amino acids. DNA for the CDR3: TGTGCCAGCAGTCCGGCAGGACAGGGATCCAATCAGCCCCAGCATTTT. As protein: CASSPAGQGSNQPQHF.

This sequence joins TRBV2 and TRBJ2-7; TRBD1 aligns across 9 bases. The V gene's germline CDR1 is SNHLY and CDR2 FYNNEI. The ends lost 5 bases at V and 9 bases at J; junction bases unmatched: 11. The CDR3 runs 14 residues. Here the CDR3 DNA reads TGTGCCAGCAGTATGCCGGGACAGGGAAGTCCGCAGTACTTC. Its protein product is CASSMPGQGSPQYF.

This clone has a handful of counts. This chain links TRBV18 with TRBJ1-4; no clear D. Germline CDR1 KGHSH, CDR2 LQKENI. CDR3 length: 16 residues. The V gene lost 1 base and the J gene lost 0 bases, with 9 bases spanning the gap. The CDR3 sequence: CASSPRPGATNEKLFF. DNA of the CDR3: TGTGCCAGCTCACCACGCCCCGGTGCAACTAATGAAAAACTGTTTTTT.

The chain is built from TRBV5-4 and TRBJ2-2, with 8 bases aligning to TRBD2. CDR3 length: 15 residues. CDR1 is SGHNT and CDR2 is YYREEE in the germline V gene (reference sequence). Unmatched junction bases numbered 6, after V lost 4 bases and J lost 4 bases. The CDR3 DNA is TGTGCCAGCAGCAACGGGACTAGACTCACCGGGGAGCTGTTTTTT. This gives the protein CASSNGTRLTGELFF. The variable domain in full, with the rest retrieved from reference TRBV5-4 and TRBJ2-2, is ETGVTQSPTHLIKTRGQQVTLRCSSQSGHNTVSWYQQALGQGPQFIFQYYREEENGRGNFPPRFSGLQFPNYSSELNVNALELDDSALYLCASSNGTRLTGELFFGEGSRLTVL.

DNA of the CDR3: TGTGCCAGCAGCCGCTCCGGGGGGGGAGACTACAATGAGCAGTTCTTC. As protein: CASSRSGGGDYNEQFF. The rearrangement uses TRBV7-3 and TRBJ2-1, with 8 positions matching TRBD2. The CDR3 is 16 residues long. Germline V gene sequence: CDR1 SGHTA, CDR2 FQGTGA. The J segment lost 3 bases and the V segment lost 5 bases, leaving 9 bases of the junction unmatched.

V and J are TRBV4-1 and TRBJ2-3; 7 nucleotides line up with TRBD2. The CDR3 extends over 17 amino acids. The germline gives CDR1 MGHRA, CDR2 YSYEKL. Trimming cost V 1 base and J 1 base; bases outside gene matches: 8. The CDR3 sequence: CASSQVQRGGGTDTQYF. The CDR3 DNA is TGCGCCAGCAGCCAAGTCCAGCGTGGGGGGGGCACAGATACGCAGTATTTT.

The chain recombines TRBV27 with TRBJ1-1; the D gene is possibly TRBD1 (6 bases). V was shortened by 5 bases and J by 1 base, with 8 bases between the two germline ends. The CDR3 runs 13 residues. The germline V gene encodes CDR1 MNHEY and CDR2 SMNVEV (reference sequence). CDR3 in amino acids: CASSIQGNTEAFF. The CDR3, as DNA: TGTGCCAGCAGTATACAGGGGAACACTGAAGCTTTCTTT.

The CDR3: CASSSDTGSSYEQYF. CDR3 bases: TGTGCCAGCAGCTCCGATACAGGGAGCTCCTACGAGCAGTACTTC. V usage is TRBV11-2 and J usage is TRBJ2-7, with TRBD1 as a possible D gene (6 bases). Germline V gene lookup returns CDR1 SGHAT and CDR2 FQNNGV. This CDR3 is built from 15 residues. Trimming took 4 bases from V and 0 from J, leaving 13 bases between them.

This clone was detected only a few times. The chain has TRBV29-1 and TRBJ2-7; weak D call: TRBD1 (5 bases). V was shortened by 4 bases and J by 7 bases, with 20 bases between the two germline ends. This CDR3 has 14 amino acids. Germline V lookup: CDR1 SQVTM, CDR2 ANQGSEA. The DNA of the CDR3 is TGCAGCGTTGTAATAATGCAGGGAAAGTGGGAGCAGTACTTC. Residues: CSVVIMQGKWEQYF.

The V call is TRBV29-1, the J call TRBJ1-1; no clear D. Germline CDR1 reads SQVTM; CDR2 reads ANQGSEA. The CDR3 spans 14 residues. V lost 4 bases to trimming and J lost 1 base, with 13 bases between them. CDR3 in amino acids: CSVAHPRQNTEAFF. The CDR3 nucleotides read TGCAGCGTTGCCCACCCCAGGCAGAACACTGAAGCTTTCTTT.

The rearrangement uses TRBV6-1 and TRBJ2-2, with TRBD1 matching over 11 bases. After removal of 6 bases from V and 7 bases from J, the junction contained 1 base not matched to a gene. In germline, CDR1 is MNHNS, CDR2 SASEGT. The CDR3 consists of 13 residues. The CDR3 protein is CASRGQGVGELFF. The DNA of the CDR3 is TGTGCCAGCAGGGGACAGGGGGTCGGGGAGCTGTTTTTT.